This entry lists 18 T cell receptor beta chains sequenced from one sample in a study of control samples from healthy donors and cancer patients (dated by TCRdb to the early 2020s). The protocol used for the library was the immunoSEQ multiplex PCR assay. The immuneACCESS repertoire file appears here via TCRdb, limited to in-frame rearrangements. These files lack a portion of the clones; in checked studies, under half of the deficit traces to unresolved V genes, and the cause of the others is not known. For this sample the table gives tens of thousands of clones, of which roughly 90% were detected only once. 5.5% to 7% of the sample goes to the ten largest clones. The sequenced material came from blood. These receptors were collected from a man in his fifties in good health.

This clone is a singleton in its sample. The chain carries TRBV11-3 and TRBJ2-3; no clear D gene. There are 15 residues in the CDR3. Trimming took off 1 base at V and 0 bases at J, with 8 bases between the two ends. CDR1 is SGHNT and CDR2 is YENEEA in the germline V gene. The CDR3 is CASSLGGSSTDTQYF. DNA of the CDR3: TGTGCCAGCAGCTTAGGTGGATCTAGCACAGATACGCAGTATTTT.

The chain uses TRBV9 and TRBJ1-5; 10 bases match TRBD1. Per germline, CDR1 SGDLS and CDR2 YYNGEE. The CDR3 is 14 amino acids. Unmatched junction bases numbered 5, after V lost 4 bases and J lost 7 bases. CDR3 loop: CASSLGTGEQPQHF. The CDR3 region has the DNA TGTGCCAGCAGCCTCGGGACAGGGGAACAGCCCCAGCATTTT. The whole variable domain, remainder taken from reference TRBV9 and TRBJ1-5, is DSGVTQTPKHLITATGQRVTLRCSPRSGDLSVYWYQQSLDQGLQFLIQYYNGEERAKGNILERFSAQQFPDLHSELNLSSLELGDSALYFCASSLGTGEQPQHFGDGTRLSIL.

The table lists this clone with a count of one. V and J are TRBV7-2 and TRBJ1-4, with D uncertain. Germline-derived CDR1 and CDR2 are SGHTA and FQGNSA. The germline V and J ends were trimmed by 4 bases and 8 bases, with 14 bases remaining between them. The CDR3 runs to 14 residues. This chain's CDR3 is CASSSYGPGEKLFF. Written as DNA, the CDR3 is TGTGCCAGCAGCTCCTACGGGCCGGGGGAAAAACTGTTTTTT.

The chain combines TRBV7-2 with TRBJ1-2; the match to TRBD1 covers 9 bases. Losses at the gene ends were 8 bases for V and 5 bases for J; bases not matched to a gene: 6. This CDR3 is 13 amino acids long. The germline gives CDR1 SGHTA, CDR2 FQGNSA. DNA of the CDR3: TGTGCCAGCTCCCCCGGACAGGGGTATGGCTACACCTTC. Protein product: CASSPGQGYGYTF. The whole variable domain, filled in from reference TRBV7-2 and TRBJ1-2, reads GAGVSQSPSNKVTEKGKDVELRCDPISGHTALYWYRQSLGQGLEFLIYFQGNSAPDKSGLPSDRFSAERTGGSVSTLTIQRTQQEDSAVYLCASSPGQGYGYTFGSGTRLTVV.

This chain links TRBV5-4 with TRBJ1-1; tentatively, D is TRBD1 (6 bases). Per the germline V gene, CDR1 is SGHNT and CDR2 is YYREEE (reference sequence). Deletions cut 4 bases from V and 10 bases from J, with 11 bases between. There are 11 residues in the CDR3. CDR3 DNA sequence: TGTGCCAGCAGCCGAGAGGGGGGAGCTTTCTTT. Protein sequence: CASSREGGAFF.

The CDR3 sequence: CASGQGEAEAFF. For the CDR3, the DNA is TGTGCCTCCGGACAGGGCGAGGCTGAAGCTTTCTTT. The chain uses TRBV5-4 and TRBJ1-1, with 8 bases fitting TRBD1. Trimming took 10 bases from V and 6 from J; bases not matched to a gene: 8. This CDR3 comprises 12 residues. From germline, CDR1 is SGHNT and CDR2 YYREEE (reference sequence).

About this clone: Other DNA sequences within the sample encode an identical CDR3. This chain joins TRBV2 and TRBJ1-1, with D unclear. With 1 base removed from V and 2 bases from J, the gap between germline ends came to 5 bases. This CDR3 spans 13 amino acids. Germline-derived CDR1 and CDR2 are SNHLY and FYNNEI. CDR3 in amino acids: CASSEGGNTEAFF. The CDR3 DNA reads as TGTGCCAGCAGTGAAGGGGGTAACACTGAAGCTTTCTTT.

The chain recombines TRBV12-5 with TRBJ1-3; no clear D. The V and J ends lost 1 base and 0 bases respectively, with 4 bases between them. Germline CDR1 LGHNT, CDR2 FRNRAP. This CDR3 has 14 amino acids. The CDR3 sequence: CASGLDYSGNTIYF. CDR3 in DNA: TGTGCTAGTGGTTTGGATTACTCTGGAAACACCATATATTTT.

This rearrangement joins TRBV6-2 or TRBV6-3 to TRBJ2-1; no clear D. Between the trimmed V and J ends, which lost 2 bases and 6 bases, there was a span of 8 bases. The CDR3 has 13 amino acids. The germline V gene encodes CDR1 MNHEY and CDR2 SVGEGT. CDR3 sequence reads: CASSYRPGNEQFF. For the CDR3, the DNA is TGTGCCAGCAGTTACCGACCAGGCAATGAGCAGTTCTTC.

V gene TRBV18 combines with J gene TRBJ1-5, with TRBD1 identical over 7 bases. The CDR3 runs to 16 residues. V shed 4 bases and J 2 bases; nucleotides not matched to a gene: 8. CDR1 is KGHSH, CDR2 LQKENI, per germline. The CDR3 DNA reads TGTGCCAGCTCACTCCGACAGGGTGGAGGCAATCAGCCCCAGCATTTT. Its translation: CASSLRQGGGNQPQHF.

The V and J genes are TRBV24-1 and TRBJ1-2, with D possibly TRBD1 on 6 matching bases. The germline V gene has CDR1 KGHDR and CDR2 SFDVKD. The CDR3 consists of 14 residues. Trimming removed 2 bases from V and 8 bases from J, with 14 bases in between. The chain's CDR3 is CATSDSGTFSGYTF. In nucleotides, the CDR3 is TGTGCCACCAGTGATTCCGGGACATTTTCAGGCTACACCTTC.

The CDR3 DNA reads as TGTGCCAGCAGCTTTAGTGCAGGGACTAACTATGGCTACACCTTC. Its protein is CASSFSAGTNYGYTF. The chain uses TRBV7-9 and TRBJ1-2, with D maybe TRBD1 (5 bases). In germline, CDR1 is SEHNR, CDR2 FQNEAQ (reference sequence). The V end was cut by 3 bases, the J end by 0 bases, with 11 bases between. The CDR3 extends over 15 amino acids.

The J gene is TRBJ1-1, the V gene TRBV19; D might be TRBD1 (5 bases). The V gene's germline CDR1 is LNHDA and CDR2 SQIVND (reference sequence). The CDR3 is made up of 11 amino acids. V was trimmed by 3 bases and J by 11 bases, leaving 10 bases between them. The CDR3 sequence: CASSMQGWAFF. In DNA, the CDR3 is TGTGCCAGTAGTATGCAGGGTTGGGCTTTCTTT.

The V call is TRBV21-1, the J call TRBJ2-1; the table's D call, TRBD2, has no DNA check behind it. TRBV21-1 is assigned pseudogene status. CDR3 size: 14 residues. This CDR3 reads CASFPRRGYNEQFF. In DNA, the CDR3 is TGTGCCAGCTTCCCGCGGCGGGGGTACAATGAGCAGTTCTTC.

V is TRBV29-1 and J is TRBJ1-3; unclear D gene. The CDR3 runs 12 residues. Trimming shortened V by 2 bases and J by 2 bases, and 4 bases separated the two germline ends. Germline CDR1 reads SQVTM; CDR2 reads ANQGSEA. This CDR3 reads CSVERPGNTIYF. Here the CDR3 DNA reads TGCAGCGTTGAACGCCCTGGAAACACCATATATTTT.

This clone occurred once. The rearrangement uses TRBV29-1 and TRBJ2-1; maybe TRBD1 (6 bases). Deletions cut 2 bases from V and 0 bases from J, with 11 bases between. The germline V gene encodes CDR1 SQVTM and CDR2 ANQGSEA. This CDR3 is 15 amino acids long. This CDR3 is CSVERTGSSYNEQFF. In DNA, the CDR3 is TGCAGCGTTGAAAGAACAGGGAGCTCCTACAATGAGCAGTTCTTC.

The CDR3 sequence is CASSPWTASTDTQYF. The CDR3 coding sequence is TGTGCCAGCAGCCCTTGGACCGCTAGCACAGATACGCAGTATTTT. The rearrangement links TRBV5-5 to TRBJ2-3; D uncertain. The germline V gene has CDR1 SGHKS and CDR2 YYEKEE (reference sequence). Trimming cost V 4 bases and J 0 bases, with 12 bases left between them. The CDR3 runs 15 residues.

V usage is TRBV27 and J usage is TRBJ1-2; the match to TRBD1 covers 8 bases. Germline V gene lookup returns CDR1 MNHEY and CDR2 SMNVEV (reference sequence). Losses at the gene ends were 6 bases for V and 3 bases for J; bases not matched to a gene: 6. The CDR3 is 14 amino acids. CDR3 DNA sequence: TGTGCCAGCAGACCAGGGGGCACGGACTATGGCTACACCTTC. Its protein product is CASRPGGTDYGYTF.